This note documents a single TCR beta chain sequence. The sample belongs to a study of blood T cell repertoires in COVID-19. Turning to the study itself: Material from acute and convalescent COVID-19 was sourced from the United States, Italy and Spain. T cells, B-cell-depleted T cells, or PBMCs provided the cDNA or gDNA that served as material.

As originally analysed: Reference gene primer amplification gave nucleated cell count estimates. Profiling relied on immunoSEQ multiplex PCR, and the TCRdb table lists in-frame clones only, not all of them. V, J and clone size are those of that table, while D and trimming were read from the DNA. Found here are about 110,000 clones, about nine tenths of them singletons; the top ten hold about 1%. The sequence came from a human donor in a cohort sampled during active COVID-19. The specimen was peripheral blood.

The CDR3 DNA follows: TGTGCTAGAACTAGCACTGAAGCTTTCTTT. Protein sequence: CARTSTEAFF. The chain has TRBV12-5 and TRBJ1-1; D not resolved. V shed 9 bases and J shed 4 bases, with 6 bases lying between them. The germline V gene encodes CDR1 LGHNT and CDR2 FRNRAP. The CDR3 consists of 10 residues.